This record covers a single T cell receptor beta chain. The CDR3 covers 14 residues. Trimming pared 4 bases from V and 2 bases from J, leaving 13 bases between. Germline V gene sequence: CDR1 SGHNT, CDR2 YYREEE (reference sequence). The data are from a study of blood T cell repertoires in COVID-19. Whole-study context: COVID-19 samples, acute and convalescent, were from the United States, Italy and Spain. PBMCs, B-cell-depleted T cells, or T cells provided the cDNA or gDNA that made up the material.

Original handling: Amplification of reference gene primers provided the estimated nucleated cell counts. Clones were read by immunoSEQ multiplex PCR, and TCRdb kept only the in-frame ones, dropping some. That table furnishes V, J and clone size, whereas the DNA furnished D and trimming. This table has hundreds of thousands of clones, roughly 90% appearing once. The sequence was obtained from a woman aged 45-65 years who had recovered from COVID-19. This rearrangement joins TRBV5-4 to TRBJ2-7; possibly TRBD2 for D (7 bases). Sample: peripheral blood. DNA of the CDR3: TGTGCCAGCAGCCCTCGGGGGGCCCCCTACGAGCAGTACTTC. Amino acids: CASSPRGAPYEQYF.